This T cell receptor beta chain was retrieved from a study of cytomegalovirus exposure and HLA in healthy donors. Study background: A prior analysis found roughly 100 million unique TCR beta sequences from 170 million or so T cells.

For this clone: Its target is not known.

The PCR used 60 Vbeta and 13 Jbeta primers. Clones were read by immunoSEQ multiplex PCR, and TCRdb kept only the in-frame ones, dropping some. Here the sample spans 100,000 to 150,000 clones, about 80% being singletons. Findings and caveats of the study: Among the sequence variants, a highly shared cluster was likely an artifact of sequencing.

The CDR3 loop spans 17 amino acids. Germline V CDR1 and CDR2: KGHSH, LQKENI. V gave up 0 bases and J gave up 1 base; unmatched junction bases: 6. This clonotype originated in a man in his forties in good health and CMV-seronegative. This sequence joins TRBV18 and TRBJ2-3; 8 nucleotides match TRBD2. Material: PBMCs. CDR3 sequence reads: CASSPPGTSSGTDTQYF. The CDR3 DNA follows: TGTGCCAGCTCACCACCCGGGACTAGTAGTGGCACAGATACGCAGTATTTT.